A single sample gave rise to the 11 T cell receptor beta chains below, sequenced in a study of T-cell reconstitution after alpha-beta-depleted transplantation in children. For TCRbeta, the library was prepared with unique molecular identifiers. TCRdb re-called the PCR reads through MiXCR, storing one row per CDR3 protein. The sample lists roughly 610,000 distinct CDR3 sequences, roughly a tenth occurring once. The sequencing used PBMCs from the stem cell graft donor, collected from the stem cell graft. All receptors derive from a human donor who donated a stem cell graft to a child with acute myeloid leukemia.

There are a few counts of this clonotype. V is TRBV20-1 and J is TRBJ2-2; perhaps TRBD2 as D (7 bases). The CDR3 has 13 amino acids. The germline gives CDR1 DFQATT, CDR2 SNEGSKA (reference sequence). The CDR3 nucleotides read TGCGGCTGCCAGCGGGGACAAACCGGGGAGCTGTTTTTT. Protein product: CGCQRGQTGELFF.

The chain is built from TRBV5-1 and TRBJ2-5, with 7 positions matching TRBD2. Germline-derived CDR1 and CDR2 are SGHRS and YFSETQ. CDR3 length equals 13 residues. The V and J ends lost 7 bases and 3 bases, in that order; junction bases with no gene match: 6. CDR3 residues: CASRGSGEETQYF. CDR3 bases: TGCGCCAGCCGCGGCAGCGGGGAAGAGACCCAGTACTTC.

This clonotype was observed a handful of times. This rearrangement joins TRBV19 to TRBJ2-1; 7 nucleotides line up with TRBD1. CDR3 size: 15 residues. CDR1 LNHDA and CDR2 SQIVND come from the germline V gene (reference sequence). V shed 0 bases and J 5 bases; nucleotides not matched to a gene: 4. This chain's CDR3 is CASSIEDRRNNEQFF. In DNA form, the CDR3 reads TGTGCCAGTAGTATAGAGGACAGGCGAAACAATGAGCAGTTCTTC.

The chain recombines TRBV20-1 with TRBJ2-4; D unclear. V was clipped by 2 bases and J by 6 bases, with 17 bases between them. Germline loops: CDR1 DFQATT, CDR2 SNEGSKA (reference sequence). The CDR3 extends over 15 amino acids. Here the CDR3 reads CSARSAREFGNIQYF. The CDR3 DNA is TGCAGTGCTAGAAGTGCTAGAGAGTTCGGAAACATTCAGTACTTC.

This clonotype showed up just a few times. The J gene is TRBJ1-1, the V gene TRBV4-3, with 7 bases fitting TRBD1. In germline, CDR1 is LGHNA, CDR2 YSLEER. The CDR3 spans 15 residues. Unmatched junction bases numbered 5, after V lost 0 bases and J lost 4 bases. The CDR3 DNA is TGCGCCAGCAGCCAAGAGAGGGGGCGGGTCACTGAAGCTTTCTTT. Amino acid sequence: CASSQERGRVTEAFF.

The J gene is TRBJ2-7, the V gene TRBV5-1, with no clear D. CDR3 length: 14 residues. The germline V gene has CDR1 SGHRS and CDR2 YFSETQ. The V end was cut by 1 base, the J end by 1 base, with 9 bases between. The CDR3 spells CASSLTYKSYEQYF. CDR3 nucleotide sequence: TGCGCCAGCAGCTTGACGTACAAGTCCTACGAGCAGTACTTC.

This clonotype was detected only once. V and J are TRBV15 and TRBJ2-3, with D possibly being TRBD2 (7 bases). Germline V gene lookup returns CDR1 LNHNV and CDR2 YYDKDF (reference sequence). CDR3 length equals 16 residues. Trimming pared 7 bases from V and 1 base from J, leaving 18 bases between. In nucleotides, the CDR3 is TGTGCCACCACCGAGGGGGGGGCGCCTCGCACAGATACGCAGTATTTT. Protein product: CATTEGGAPRTDTQYF.

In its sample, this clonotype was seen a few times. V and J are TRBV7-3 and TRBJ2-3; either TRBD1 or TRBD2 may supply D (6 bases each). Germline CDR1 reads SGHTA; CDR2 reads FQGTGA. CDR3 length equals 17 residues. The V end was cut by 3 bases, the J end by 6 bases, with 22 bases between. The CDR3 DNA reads TGTGCCAGCAGCTTGTTTTCCGGAGGAGGGGGGCTTGATACGCAGTATTTT. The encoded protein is CASSLFSGGGGLDTQYF.

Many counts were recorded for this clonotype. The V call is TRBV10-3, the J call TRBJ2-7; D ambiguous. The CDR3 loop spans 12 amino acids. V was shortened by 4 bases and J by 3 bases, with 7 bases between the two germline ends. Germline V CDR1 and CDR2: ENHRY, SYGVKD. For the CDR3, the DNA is TGTGCCATCAGTGTAACGCTCTACGAGCAGTACTTC. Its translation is CAISVTLYEQYF.

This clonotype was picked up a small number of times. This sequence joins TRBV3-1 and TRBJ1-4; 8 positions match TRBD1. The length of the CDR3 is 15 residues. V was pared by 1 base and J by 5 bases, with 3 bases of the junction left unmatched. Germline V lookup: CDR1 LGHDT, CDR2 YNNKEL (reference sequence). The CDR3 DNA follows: TGTGCCAGCAGCCAAGCAGGGGGCCTCAATGAAAAACTGTTTTTT. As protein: CASSQAGGLNEKLFF. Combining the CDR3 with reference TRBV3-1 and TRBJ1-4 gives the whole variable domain DTAVSQTPKYLVTQMGNDKSIKCEQNLGHDTMYWYKQDSKKFLKIMFSYNNKELIINETVPNRFSPKSPDKAHLNLHINSLELGDSAVYFCASSQAGGLNEKLFFGSGTQLSVL.

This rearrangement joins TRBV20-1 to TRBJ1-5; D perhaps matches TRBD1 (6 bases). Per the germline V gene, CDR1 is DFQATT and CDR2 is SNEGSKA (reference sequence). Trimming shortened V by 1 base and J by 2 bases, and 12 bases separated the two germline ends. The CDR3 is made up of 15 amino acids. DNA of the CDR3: TGCAGTGCTAGAGCCACAGGGCAAGGCAATCAGCCCCAGCATTTT. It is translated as CSARATGQGNQPQHF.